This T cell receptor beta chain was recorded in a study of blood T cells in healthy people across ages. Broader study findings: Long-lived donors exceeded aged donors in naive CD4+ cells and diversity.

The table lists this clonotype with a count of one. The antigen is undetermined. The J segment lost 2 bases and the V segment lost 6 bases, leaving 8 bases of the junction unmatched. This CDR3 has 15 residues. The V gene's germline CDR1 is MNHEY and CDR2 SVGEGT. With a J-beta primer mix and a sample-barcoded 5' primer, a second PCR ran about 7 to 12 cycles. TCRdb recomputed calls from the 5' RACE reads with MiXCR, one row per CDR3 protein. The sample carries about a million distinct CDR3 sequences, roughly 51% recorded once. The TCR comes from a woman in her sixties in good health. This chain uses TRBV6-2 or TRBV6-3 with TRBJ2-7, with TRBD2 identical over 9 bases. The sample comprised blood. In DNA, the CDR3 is TGTGCCAGCAGGTCAGCGGGAGGAGGGACCTACGAGCAGTACTTC. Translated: CASRSAGGGTYEQYF.